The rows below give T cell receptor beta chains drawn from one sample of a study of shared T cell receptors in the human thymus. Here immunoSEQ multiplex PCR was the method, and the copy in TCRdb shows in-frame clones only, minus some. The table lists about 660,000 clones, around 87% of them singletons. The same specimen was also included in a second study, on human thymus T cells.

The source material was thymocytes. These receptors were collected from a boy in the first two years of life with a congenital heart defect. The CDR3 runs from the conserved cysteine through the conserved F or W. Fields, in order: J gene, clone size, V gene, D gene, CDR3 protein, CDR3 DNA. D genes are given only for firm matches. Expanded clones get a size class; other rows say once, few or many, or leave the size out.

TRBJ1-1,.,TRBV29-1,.,CSGHRKNTEAFF,TGCAGCGGTCACAGGAAAAACACTGAAGCTTTCTTT
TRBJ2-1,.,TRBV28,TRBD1,CASSRFGNRGLNEQFF,TGTGCCAGCAGTAGGTTCGGGAACAGGGGTCTCAATGAGCAGTTCTTC
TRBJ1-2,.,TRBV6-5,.,CASSSFRADGYTF,TGTGCCAGCAGTTCGTTCAGGGCTGATGGCTACACCTTC
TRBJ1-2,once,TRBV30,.,CAWIRDYGYTF,TGTGCCTGGATCCGGGACTATGGCTACACCTTC
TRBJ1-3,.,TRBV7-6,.,CASSVQGPGNTIYF,TGTGCCAGCAGCGTACAGGGCCCTGGGAACACCATATATTTT
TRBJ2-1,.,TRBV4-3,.,CASSQETVSRGTYNEQFF,TGCGCCAGCAGCCAAGAGACGGTCTCTAGGGGTACCTACAATGAGCAGTTCTTC
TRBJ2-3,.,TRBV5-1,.,CASSSFGLTADTQYF,TGCGCCAGCAGCTCATTCGGACTGACCGCAGATACGCAGTATTTT
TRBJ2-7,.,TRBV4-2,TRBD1,CASSQDRTGVVQYF,TGTGCCAGCAGCCAAGATAGGACAGGGGTAGTGCAGTACTTC
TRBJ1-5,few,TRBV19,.,CASSMRREQPQHF,TGTGCCAGTAGTATGCGCCGGGAACAGCCCCAGCATTTT
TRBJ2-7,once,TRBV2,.,CASSPYEQYF,TGTGCCAGCAGCCCATACGAGCAGTACTTC
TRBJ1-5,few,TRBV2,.,CASSEGVGRRYSNQPQHF,TGTGCCAGCAGTGAAGGGGTCGGGAGAAGATATAGCAATCAGCCCCAGCATTTT
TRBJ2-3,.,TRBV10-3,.,CAISGDFSPSTDTQYF,TGTGCCATCAGTGGAGACTTTTCCCCTAGCACAGATACGCAGTATTTT
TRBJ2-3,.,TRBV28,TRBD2,CASSCPREGGPDTQYF,TGTGCCAGCAGTTGCCCCAGGGAGGGCGGGCCAGATACGCAGTATTTT
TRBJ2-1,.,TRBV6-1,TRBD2,CASSGTSRSSSYNEQFF,TGTGCCAGCAGTGGGACTAGCCGTTCGAGCTCCTACAATGAGCAGTTCTTC
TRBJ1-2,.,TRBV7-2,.,CASSFDRAYYGYTF,TGTGCCAGCAGCTTCGACAGAGCCTACTATGGCTACACCTTC
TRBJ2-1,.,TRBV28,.,CASSFRDTLTPTNEQFF,TGTGCCAGCAGTTTTCGGGACACCTTGACTCCTACCAATGAGCAGTTCTTC
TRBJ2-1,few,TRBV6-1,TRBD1,CASSEAHQGTGYNEQFF,TGTGCCAGCAGTGAAGCGCATCAGGGGACAGGGTACAATGAGCAGTTCTTC
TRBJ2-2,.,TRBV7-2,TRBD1,CASSYSTGRIGELFF,TGTGCCAGCAGCTACTCGACAGGGAGAATCGGGGAGCTGTTTTTT
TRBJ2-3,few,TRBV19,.,CASSIASTDTQYF,TGTGCCAGTAGTATAGCAAGCACAGATACGCAGTATTTT
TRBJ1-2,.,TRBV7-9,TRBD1,CASLSGTGFGYTF,TGTGCCAGCCTCTCCGGGACAGGTTTTGGCTACACCTTC
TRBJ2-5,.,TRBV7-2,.,CASSLLAGNQETQYF,TGTGCCAGCAGCTTACTCGCGGGGAACCAAGAGACCCAGTACTTC
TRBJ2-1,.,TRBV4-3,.,CASSPWERAYNEQFF,TGCGCCAGCAGCCCTTGGGAGAGGGCCTACAATGAGCAGTTCTTC
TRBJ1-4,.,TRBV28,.,CASSSTPPRRETNEKLFF,TGTGCCAGCAGTTCCACACCCCCCAGGAGGGAGACTAATGAAAAACTGTTTTTT
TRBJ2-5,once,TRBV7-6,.,CASSSPIQETQYF,TGTGCCAGCAGCTCCCCTATCCAAGAGACCCAGTACTTC
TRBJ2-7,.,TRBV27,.,CASSLGPRSYEQYF,TGTGCCAGCAGTTTAGGTCCCCGGTCCTACGAGCAGTACTTC
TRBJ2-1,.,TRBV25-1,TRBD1,CASSEQGAGEQFF,TGTGCCAGCAGTGAACAGGGGGCGGGTGAGCAGTTCTTC
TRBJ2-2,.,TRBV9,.,CASSAPSGRNTGELFF,TGTGCCAGCAGCGCACCCAGCGGGCGGAACACCGGGGAGCTGTTTTTT
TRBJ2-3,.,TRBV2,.,CASGVSYADTQYF,TGTGCCAGCGGAGTTAGCTATGCAGATACGCAGTATTTT
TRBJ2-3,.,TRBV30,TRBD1,CAWSVRQGPDFSTDTQYF,TGTGCCTGGAGTGTTCGACAGGGACCTGACTTTAGCACAGATACGCAGTATTTT
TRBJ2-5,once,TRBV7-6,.,CASSFTPRGTLYQETQYF,TGTGCCAGCAGCTTTACCCCTCGGGGGACCCTTTACCAAGAGACCCAGTACTTC
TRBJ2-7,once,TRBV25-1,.,CASSSRQVGLIYEQYF,TGTGCCAGCAGTTCCCGCCAGGTTGGATTGATCTACGAGCAGTACTTC
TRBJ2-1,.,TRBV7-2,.,CASSFWPSDNEQFF,TGTGCCAGCAGCTTTTGGCCTAGCGACAATGAGCAGTTCTTC
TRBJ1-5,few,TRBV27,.,CASSAEYSNQPQHF,TGTGCCAGCAGTGCGGAGTATAGCAATCAGCCCCAGCATTTT
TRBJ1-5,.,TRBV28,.,CASSRDAGSNQPQHF,TGTGCCAGCAGTAGGGACGCGGGATCCAATCAGCCCCAGCATTTT
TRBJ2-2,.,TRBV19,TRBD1,CASSGHGTAENTGELFF,TGTGCCAGTAGTGGCCACGGGACAGCTGAGAACACCGGGGAGCTGTTTTTT
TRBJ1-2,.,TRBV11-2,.,CASSLDVRGSTF,TGTGCCAGCAGCTTAGATGTCCGGGGATCCACCTTC
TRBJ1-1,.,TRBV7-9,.,CASSGKAGMNTEAFF,TGTGCCAGCAGCGGTAAGGCGGGCATGAACACTGAAGCTTTCTTT
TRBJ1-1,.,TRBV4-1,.,CASSQEGPRGTEAFF,TGCGCCAGCAGCCAAGAGGGGCCGCGAGGCACTGAAGCTTTCTTT
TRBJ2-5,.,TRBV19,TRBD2,CASSMERTSGGPAETQYF,TGTGCCAGTAGTATGGAGAGGACTAGCGGGGGGCCCGCAGAGACCCAGTACTTC
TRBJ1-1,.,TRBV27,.,CASSTPGVTAEAFF,TGTGCCAGCAGCACCCCCGGGGTGACGGCTGAAGCTTTCTTT
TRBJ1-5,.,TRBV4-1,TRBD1,CASSQDRGTGESNQPQHF,TGCGCCAGCAGCCAAGATCGGGGGACAGGGGAAAGCAATCAGCCCCAGCATTTT
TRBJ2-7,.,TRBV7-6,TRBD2,CASSLEGGGLAGYSYEQYF,TGTGCCAGCAGCTTAGAAGGCGGGGGACTAGCGGGTTACTCCTACGAGCAGTACTTC
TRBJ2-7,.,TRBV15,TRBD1,CATEQPGTGEYEQYF,TGTGCCACCGAACAACCCGGGACAGGGGAGTACGAGCAGTACTTC
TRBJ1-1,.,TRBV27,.,CASSLYSADTEAFF,TGTGCCAGCAGTTTATATTCCGCGGACACTGAAGCTTTCTTT
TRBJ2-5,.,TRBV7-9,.,CASSLGQVLQETQYF,TGTGCCAGCAGCTTAGGTCAGGTATTACAAGAGACCCAGTACTTC
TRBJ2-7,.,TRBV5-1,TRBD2,CASSSNERERPYEQYF,TGCGCCAGCAGTTCAAACGAGCGGGAGCGGCCCTACGAGCAGTACTTC
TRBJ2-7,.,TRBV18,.,CASSPNRTKGEQYF,TGTGCCAGCTCACCAAACAGGACAAAAGGCGAGCAGTACTTC
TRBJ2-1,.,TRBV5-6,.,CASSPRRDSYNEQFF,TGTGCCAGCAGCCCCCGGAGGGACAGCTACAATGAGCAGTTCTTC
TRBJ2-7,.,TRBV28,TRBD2,CASRERETFYEQYF,TGTGCCAGCAGGGAGCGGGAGACTTTCTACGAGCAGTACTTC
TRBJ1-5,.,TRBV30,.,CAWSVGGNSNQPQHF,TGTGCCTGGAGTGTAGGCGGGAATAGCAATCAGCCCCAGCATTTT
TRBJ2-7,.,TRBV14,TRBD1,CASSQDGTACEQYF,TGTGCCAGCAGCCAAGACGGGACAGCCTGCGAGCAGTACTTC
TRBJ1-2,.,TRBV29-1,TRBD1,CSVGKGQGDGYTF,TGCAGCGTTGGAAAGGGACAGGGAGATGGCTACACCTTC
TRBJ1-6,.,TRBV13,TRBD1,CASSSRPGTGSSVGPLHF,TGTGCCAGCAGCTCCCGCCCCGGGACAGGGAGTTCGGTGGGCCCCCTCCACTTT
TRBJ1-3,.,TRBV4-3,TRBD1,CASSQENLDRPSTTSGNTIYF,TGCGCCAGCAGCCAAGAAAACCTGGACAGGCCCAGTACGACCTCTGGAAACACCATATATTTT
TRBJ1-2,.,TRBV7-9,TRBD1,CASSHTGGAYGYTF,TGTGCCAGCAGCCACACAGGGGGCGCCTATGGCTACACCTTC
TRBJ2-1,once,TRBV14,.,CASSPATGYNEQFF,TGTGCCAGCAGCCCCGCGACAGGCTACAATGAGCAGTTCTTC
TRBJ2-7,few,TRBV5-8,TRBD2,CASSSRLARSSYEQYF,TGTGCCAGCAGCTCCCGACTAGCGCGCAGCTCCTACGAGCAGTACTTC